This TCR beta chain emerged from a study of shared clonotypes between healthy human individuals. Study-level results: Generation probabilities of non-shared clonotypes were lower (relative to those shared by all four donors).

Libraries were prepared by immunoSEQ multiplex PCR; TCRdb keeps only in-frame clonotypes and omits some of them. This table has around 2,000,000 clones, around 93% appearing once. As to this clone: Its antigen remains unknown.

Germline V CDR1 and CDR2: SGHAT, FQNNGV. Trimming removed 4 bases from V and 1 base from J, with 17 bases in between. CDR3 length: 16 amino acids. Naive CD8 cells lacked CD45RO and underwent positive selection for CCR7, leaving out terminally differentiated effector memory CD45RA+ cells. The specimen sequenced was naive CD8+ T cells from PBMCs. The TCR was taken from a man aged 18-30 years in good health. Some clones in this sample may be carry-over from other donors' samples. The chain is built from TRBV11-2 and TRBJ2-7; maybe TRBD2 (5 bases). CDR3 sequence: CASSWGFVGDSYEQYF. In nucleotides, the CDR3 is TGTGCCAGCAGCTGGGGTTTCGTCGGGGATTCCTACGAGCAGTACTTC. The complete variable domain, with remaining parts taken from reference TRBV11-2 and TRBJ2-7, reads EAGVAQSPRYKIIEKRQSVAFWCNPISGHATLYWYQQILGQGPKLLIQFQNNGVVDDSQLPKDRFSAERLKGVDSTLKIQPAKLEDSAVYLCASSWGFVGDSYEQYFGPGTRLTVT.